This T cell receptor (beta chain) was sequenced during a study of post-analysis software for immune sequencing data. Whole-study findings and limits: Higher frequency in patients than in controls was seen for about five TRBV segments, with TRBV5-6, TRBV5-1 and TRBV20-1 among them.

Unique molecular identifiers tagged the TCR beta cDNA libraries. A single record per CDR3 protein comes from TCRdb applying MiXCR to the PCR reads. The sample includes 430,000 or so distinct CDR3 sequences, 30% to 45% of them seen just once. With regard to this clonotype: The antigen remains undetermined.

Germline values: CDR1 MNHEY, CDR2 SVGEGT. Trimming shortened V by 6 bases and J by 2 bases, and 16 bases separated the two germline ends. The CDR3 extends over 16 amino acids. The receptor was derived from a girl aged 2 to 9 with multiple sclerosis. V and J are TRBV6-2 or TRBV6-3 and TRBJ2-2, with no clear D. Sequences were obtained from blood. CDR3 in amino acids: CASRRTRVLNTGELFF. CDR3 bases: TGTGCCAGCAGGCGAACCCGGGTCCTCAACACCGGGGAGCTGTTTTTT.